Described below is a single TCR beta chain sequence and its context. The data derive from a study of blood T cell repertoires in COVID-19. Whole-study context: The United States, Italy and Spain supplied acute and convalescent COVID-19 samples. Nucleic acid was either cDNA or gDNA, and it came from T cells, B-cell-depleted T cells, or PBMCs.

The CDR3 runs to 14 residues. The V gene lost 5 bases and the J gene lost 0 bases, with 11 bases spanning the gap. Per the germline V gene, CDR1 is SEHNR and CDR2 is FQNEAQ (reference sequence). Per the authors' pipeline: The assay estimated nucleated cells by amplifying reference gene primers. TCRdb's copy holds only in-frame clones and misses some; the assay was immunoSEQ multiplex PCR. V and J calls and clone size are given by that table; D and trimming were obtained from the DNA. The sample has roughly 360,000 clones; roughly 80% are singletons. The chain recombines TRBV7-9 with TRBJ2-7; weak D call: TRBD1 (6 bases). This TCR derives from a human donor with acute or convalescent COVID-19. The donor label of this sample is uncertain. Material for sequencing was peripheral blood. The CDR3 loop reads CASSRDRLSYEQYF. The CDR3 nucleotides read TGTGCCAGCAGCCGAGACAGGCTCTCCTACGAGCAGTACTTC.